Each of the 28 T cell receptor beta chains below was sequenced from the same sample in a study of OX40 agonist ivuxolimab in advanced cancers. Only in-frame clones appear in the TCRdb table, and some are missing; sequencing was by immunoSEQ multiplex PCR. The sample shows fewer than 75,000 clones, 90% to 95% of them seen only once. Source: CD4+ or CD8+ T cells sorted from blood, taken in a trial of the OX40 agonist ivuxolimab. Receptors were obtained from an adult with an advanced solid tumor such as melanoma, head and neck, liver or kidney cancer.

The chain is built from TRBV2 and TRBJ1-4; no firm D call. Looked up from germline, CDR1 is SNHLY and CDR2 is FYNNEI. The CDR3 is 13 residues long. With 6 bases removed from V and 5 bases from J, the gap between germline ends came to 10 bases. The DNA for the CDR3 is TGTGCCAGCAGCATAGTGCAGAATGAAAAACTGTTTTTT. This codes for CASSIVQNEKLFF. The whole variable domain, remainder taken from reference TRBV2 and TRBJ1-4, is EPEVTQTPSHQVTQMGQEVILRCVPISNHLYFYWYRQILGQKVEFLVSFYNNEISEKSEIFDDQFSVERPDGSNFTLKIRSTKLEDSAMYFCASSIVQNEKLFFGSGTQLSVL.

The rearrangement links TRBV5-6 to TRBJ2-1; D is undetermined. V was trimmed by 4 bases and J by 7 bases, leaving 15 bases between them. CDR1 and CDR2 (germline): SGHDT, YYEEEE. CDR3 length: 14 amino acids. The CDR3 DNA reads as TGTGCCAGCAGCCGCCTTCAAGTTAAGAATGAGCAGTTCTTC. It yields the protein CASSRLQVKNEQFF.

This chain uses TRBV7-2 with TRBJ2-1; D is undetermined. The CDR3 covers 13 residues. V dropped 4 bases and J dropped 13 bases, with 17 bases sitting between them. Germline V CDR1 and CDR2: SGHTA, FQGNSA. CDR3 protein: CASSSLTVSAQFF. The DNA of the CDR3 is TGTGCCAGCAGCTCTCTTACGGTGTCAGCACAGTTCTTC.

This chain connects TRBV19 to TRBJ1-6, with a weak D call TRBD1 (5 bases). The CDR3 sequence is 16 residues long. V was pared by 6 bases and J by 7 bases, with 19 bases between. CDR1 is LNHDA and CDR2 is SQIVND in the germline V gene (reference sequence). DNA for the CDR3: TGTGCCAGTAGCCCCTCCGGGCAGGGACGAAATTCACCCCTCCACTTT. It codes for CASSPSGQGRNSPLHF. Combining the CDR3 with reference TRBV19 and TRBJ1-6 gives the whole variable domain DGGITQSPKYLFRKEGQNVTLSCEQNLNHDAMYWYRQDPGQGLRLIYYSQIVNDFQKGDIAEGYSVSREKKESFPLTVTSAQKNPTAFYLCASSPSGQGRNSPLHFGNGTRLTVT.

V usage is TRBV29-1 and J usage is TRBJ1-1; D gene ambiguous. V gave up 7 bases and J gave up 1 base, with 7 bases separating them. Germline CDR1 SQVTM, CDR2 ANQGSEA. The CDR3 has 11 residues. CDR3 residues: CSASGNTEAFF. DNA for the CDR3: TGCAGCGCCTCGGGGAACACTGAAGCTTTCTTT.

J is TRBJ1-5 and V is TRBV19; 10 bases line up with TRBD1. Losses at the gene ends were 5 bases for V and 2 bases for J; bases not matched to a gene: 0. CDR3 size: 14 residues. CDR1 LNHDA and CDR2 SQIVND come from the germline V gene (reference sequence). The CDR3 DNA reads TGTGCCAGTAGTGGACAGGGGGGCAATCAGCCCCAGCATTTT. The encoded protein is CASSGQGGNQPQHF.

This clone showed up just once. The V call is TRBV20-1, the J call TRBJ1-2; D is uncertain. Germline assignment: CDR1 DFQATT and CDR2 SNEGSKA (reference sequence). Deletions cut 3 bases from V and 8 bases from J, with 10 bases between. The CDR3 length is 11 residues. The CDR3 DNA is TGCAGTGCTAGCGTGCGGCCGGGCTACACCTTC. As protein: CSASVRPGYTF.

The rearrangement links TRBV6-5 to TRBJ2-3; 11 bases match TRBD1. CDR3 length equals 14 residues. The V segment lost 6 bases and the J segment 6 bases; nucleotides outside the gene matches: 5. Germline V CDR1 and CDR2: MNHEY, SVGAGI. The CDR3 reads CASRGTGGGDTQYF. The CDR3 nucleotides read TGTGCCAGCAGGGGGACAGGGGGTGGTGATACGCAGTATTTT.

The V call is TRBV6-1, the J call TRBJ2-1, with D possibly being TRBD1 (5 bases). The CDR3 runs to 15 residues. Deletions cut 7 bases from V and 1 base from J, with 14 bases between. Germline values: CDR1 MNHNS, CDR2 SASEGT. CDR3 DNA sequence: TGTGCCAGCACCCAAGGGGTGGTTTCCTACAATGAGCAGTTCTTC. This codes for CASTQGVVSYNEQFF.

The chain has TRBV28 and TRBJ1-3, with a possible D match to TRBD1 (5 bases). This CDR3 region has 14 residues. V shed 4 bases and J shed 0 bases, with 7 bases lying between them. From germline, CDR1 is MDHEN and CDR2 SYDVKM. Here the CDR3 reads CASSSGGSGNTIYF. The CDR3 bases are TGTGCCAGCAGTTCCGGGGGCTCTGGAAACACCATATATTTT.

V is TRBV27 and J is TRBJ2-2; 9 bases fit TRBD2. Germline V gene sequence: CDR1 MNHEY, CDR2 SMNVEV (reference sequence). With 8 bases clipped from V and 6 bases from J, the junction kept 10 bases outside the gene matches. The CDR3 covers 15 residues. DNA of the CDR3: TGTGCCAGCCATGCCGCGGGAGGGCGGGCCGGGGAGCTGTTTTTT. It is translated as CASHAAGGRAGELFF.

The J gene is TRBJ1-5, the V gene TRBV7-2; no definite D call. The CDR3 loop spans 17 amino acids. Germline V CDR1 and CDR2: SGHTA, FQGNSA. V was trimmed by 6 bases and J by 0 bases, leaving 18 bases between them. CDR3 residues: CASSYSMMTNSNQPQHF. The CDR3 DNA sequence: TGTGCCAGCAGTTACTCGATGATGACGAATAGCAATCAGCCCCAGCATTTT.

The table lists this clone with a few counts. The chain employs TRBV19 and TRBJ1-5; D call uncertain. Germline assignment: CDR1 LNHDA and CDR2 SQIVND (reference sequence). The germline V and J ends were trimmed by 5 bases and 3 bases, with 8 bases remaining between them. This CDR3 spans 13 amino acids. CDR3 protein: CASSLTVNQPQHF. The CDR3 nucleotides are TGTGCCAGTAGTTTAACCGTCAATCAGCCCCAGCATTTT.

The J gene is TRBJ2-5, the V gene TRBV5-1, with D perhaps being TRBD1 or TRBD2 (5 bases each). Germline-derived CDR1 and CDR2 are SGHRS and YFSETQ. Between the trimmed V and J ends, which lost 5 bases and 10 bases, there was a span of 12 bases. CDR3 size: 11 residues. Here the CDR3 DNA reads TGCGCCAGCAGGGGGGAGACGGTCCAGTACTTC. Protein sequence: CASRGETVQYF.

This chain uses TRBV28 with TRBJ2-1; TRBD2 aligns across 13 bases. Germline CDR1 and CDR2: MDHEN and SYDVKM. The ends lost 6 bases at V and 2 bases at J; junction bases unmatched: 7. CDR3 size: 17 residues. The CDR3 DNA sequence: TGTGCCAGCAGCCCAGCGGGACTAGCGGGACCCTACAATGAGCAGTTCTTC. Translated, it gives CASSPAGLAGPYNEQFF.

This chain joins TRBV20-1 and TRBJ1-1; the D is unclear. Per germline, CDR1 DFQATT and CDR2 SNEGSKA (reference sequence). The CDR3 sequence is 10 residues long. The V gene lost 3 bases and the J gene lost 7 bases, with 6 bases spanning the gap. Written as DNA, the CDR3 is TGCAGTGCTAGTGAAGATGAAGCTTTCTTT. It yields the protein CSASEDEAFF.

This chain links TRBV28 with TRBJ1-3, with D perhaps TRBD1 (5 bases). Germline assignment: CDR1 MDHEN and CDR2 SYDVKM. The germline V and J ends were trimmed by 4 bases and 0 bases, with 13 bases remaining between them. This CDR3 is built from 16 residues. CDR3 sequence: CASSSPLTGSGNTIYF. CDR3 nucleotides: TGTGCCAGCAGTTCCCCTCTTACAGGCTCTGGAAACACCATATATTTT.

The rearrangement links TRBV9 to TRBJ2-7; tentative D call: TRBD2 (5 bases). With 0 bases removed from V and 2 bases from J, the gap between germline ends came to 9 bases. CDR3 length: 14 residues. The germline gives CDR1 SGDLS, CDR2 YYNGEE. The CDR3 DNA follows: TGTGCCAGCAGCGTAGATCCGGGGACCTACGAGCAGTACTTC. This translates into CASSVDPGTYEQYF.

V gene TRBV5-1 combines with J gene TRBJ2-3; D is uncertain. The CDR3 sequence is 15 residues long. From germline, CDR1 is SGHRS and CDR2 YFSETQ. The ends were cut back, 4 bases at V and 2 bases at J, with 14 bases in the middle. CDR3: CASSPAGQTTDTQYF. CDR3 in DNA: TGCGCCAGCAGCCCTGCCGGGCAGACCACAGATACGCAGTATTTT.

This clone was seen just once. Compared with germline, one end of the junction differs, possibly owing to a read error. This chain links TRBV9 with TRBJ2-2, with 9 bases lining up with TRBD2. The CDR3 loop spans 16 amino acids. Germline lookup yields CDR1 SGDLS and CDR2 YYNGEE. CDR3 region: CASRVAGDPHTGELFF. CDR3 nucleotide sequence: TGTGCCAGCAGGGTAGCGGGGGATCCCCACACCGGGGAGCTGTTTTTT.

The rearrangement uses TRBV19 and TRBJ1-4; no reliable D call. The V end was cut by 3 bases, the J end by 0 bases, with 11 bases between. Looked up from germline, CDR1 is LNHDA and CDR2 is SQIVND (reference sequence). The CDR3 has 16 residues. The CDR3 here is CASSIVRSATNEKLFF. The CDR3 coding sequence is TGTGCCAGTAGTATTGTGAGGTCAGCAACTAATGAAAAACTGTTTTTT.

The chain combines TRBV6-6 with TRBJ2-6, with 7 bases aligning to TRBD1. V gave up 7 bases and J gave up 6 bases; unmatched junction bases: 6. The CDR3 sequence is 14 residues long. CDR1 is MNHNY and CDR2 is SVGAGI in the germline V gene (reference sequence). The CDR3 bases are TGTGCCAGCACCAAGGACAGGTTGGCCAACGTCCTGACTTTC. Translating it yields CASTKDRLANVLTF.

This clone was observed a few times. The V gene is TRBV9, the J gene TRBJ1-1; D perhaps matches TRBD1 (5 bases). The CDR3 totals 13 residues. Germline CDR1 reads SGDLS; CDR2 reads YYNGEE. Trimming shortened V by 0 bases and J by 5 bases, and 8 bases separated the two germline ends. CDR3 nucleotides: TGTGCCAGCAGCGTAGTCCACAGGACTGAAGCTTTCTTT. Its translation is CASSVVHRTEAFF.

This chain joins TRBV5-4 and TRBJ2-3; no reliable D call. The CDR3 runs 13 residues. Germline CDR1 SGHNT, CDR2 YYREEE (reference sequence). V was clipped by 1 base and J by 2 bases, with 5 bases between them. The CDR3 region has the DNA TGTGCCAGCAGCTTGTCCCCCACAGATACGCAGTATTTT. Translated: CASSLSPTDTQYF.

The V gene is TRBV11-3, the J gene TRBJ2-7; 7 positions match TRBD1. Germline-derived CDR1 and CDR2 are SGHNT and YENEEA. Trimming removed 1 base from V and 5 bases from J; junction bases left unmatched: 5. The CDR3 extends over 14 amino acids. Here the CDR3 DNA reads TGTGCCAGCAGCTTAGGGGGGACAGTAAACGAGCAGTACTTC. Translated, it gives CASSLGGTVNEQYF. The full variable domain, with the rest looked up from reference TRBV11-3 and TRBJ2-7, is EAGVVQSPRYKIIEKKQPVAFWCNPISGHNTLYWYLQNLGQGPELLIRYENEEAVDDSQLPKDRFSAERLKGVDSTLKIQPAELGDSAVYLCASSLGGTVNEQYFGPGTRLTVT.

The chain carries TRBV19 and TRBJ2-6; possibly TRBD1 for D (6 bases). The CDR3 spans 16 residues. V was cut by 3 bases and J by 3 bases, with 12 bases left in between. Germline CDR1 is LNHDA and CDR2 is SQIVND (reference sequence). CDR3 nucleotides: TGTGCCAGTAGTATGTTGGGGGCGGGTGGGGCCAACGTCCTGACTTTC. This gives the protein CASSMLGAGGANVLTF.

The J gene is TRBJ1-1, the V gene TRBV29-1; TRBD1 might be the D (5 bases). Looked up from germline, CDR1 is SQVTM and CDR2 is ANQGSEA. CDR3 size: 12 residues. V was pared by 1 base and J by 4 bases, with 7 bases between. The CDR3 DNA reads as TGCAGCGTTGAAGCGCAGGGCACTGAAGCTTTCTTT. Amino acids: CSVEAQGTEAFF.

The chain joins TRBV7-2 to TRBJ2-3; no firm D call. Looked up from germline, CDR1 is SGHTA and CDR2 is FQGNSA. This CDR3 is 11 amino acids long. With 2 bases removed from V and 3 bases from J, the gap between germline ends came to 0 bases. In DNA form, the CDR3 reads TGTGCCAGCAGCTTAACAGATACGCAGTATTTT. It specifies CASSLTDTQYF.